This T cell receptor beta chain was sequenced in a study of regulatory T cells in long-lasting Graves disease (dated by TCRdb to the early 2020s). Regarding the complete study: Antithyroid drugs had been taken for less than 3 months by newly diagnosed Graves' disease patients. Peripheral blood TCR sequencing and RNA sequencing compared persistent Graves' disease patients with newly diagnosed Graves' disease patients. The study was registered as a clinical trial and conducted in China. A total of roughly 35 samples underwent TCR sequencing, from roughly 13 patients with persistent Graves' disease and roughly 20 patients with newly diagnosed Graves' disease. Study-level results and caveats: Only the TCR beta chain was sequenced and analyzed. Only peripheral blood was studied, because thyroid tissue, the primary lesion, was inaccessible. Compared with newly diagnosed patients, patients with persistent Graves' disease had lower TCR Shannon entropy and fewer highly expanded clones, which suggests clonal expansion. Persistent disease showed preferential use of TRBV28, TRBJ1-2 and TRBJ2-5, whereas newly diagnosed disease favored TRBV20-1 and TRBJ2-1. The authors acknowledged the small sample size as a limitation that may reduce accuracy. Persistent patients shared more public clonotypes among themselves (around 2,500) than newly diagnosed patients did (more than 950).

Receptor libraries were prepared by multiplex PCR. This sample was sequenced with an Illumina HiSeq 4000. TCR beta libraries were built with iRepertoire HTBI primers and Arm-PCR amplification of CDR3 regions. Gel purification was performed on PCR products prior to sequencing. In the original analysis: Across samples, 60 to 70 TRBV and 14 TRBJ segments were identified and used for gene usage analysis of CDR3 amino acid clonotypes. COPE and FqMerger were used to merge the filtered high-quality paired reads into contigs. BLAST was used to align contigs to IMGT TRBV, TRBD and TRBJ reference genes, and CDR3 was defined according to IMGT. Any clonotype with a frequency above 0.1% was classified as a highly expanded clone. Repertoire diversity was measured by Shannon entropy, and V-J evenness by the Gini coefficient. A clonotype found in more than one individual was treated as public. Using fastp at Q25 and MiXCR, TCRdb reprocessed the public reads and kept productive beta chains. Rows matching on CDR3 protein sequence are summarized as one entry with the most common DNA and genes. The V and J calls were determined by TCRdb, not by the authors. The table for this sample lists some 490,000 distinct CDR3 sequences; around 12% of them were counted only once. The ten top clones hold roughly 8.9% of the sample.

The time point label here, explained by the study, means: newly diagnosed GD, antithyroid drugs for less than 3 months. For both TCR sequencing and RNA sequencing, RNA was extracted from PBMCs using TRIzol. Graves' disease was diagnosed according to American Thyroid Association guidelines. The patients came from an endocrinology department in Xi'an, China. Each patient gave approximately 10 milliliters of peripheral blood, collected in an EDTA anticoagulant tube. Ficoll Paque Plus density gradient separation was used to isolate PBMCs, and no additional T cell sorting was done. An Agilent 2100 Bioanalyzer and agarose gel were used to check RNA quality, and a NanoDrop 2000 was used to measure RNA concentration. V ends up 8 bases short and J 2 bases short, with an unmatched junction base count of 11. The CDR3 contains 15 residues, cysteine and phenylalanine counted. Only the CDR3 portion is preserved as DNA: 45 bases, with reading frame beginning at the first base. The germline V gene supplies CDR1 WSHSY and CDR2 SAAADI.

This clonotype has ten or more counts. This receptor's antigen is unknown. It has no much larger one-base neighbor in the sample; base qualities were not kept. These data are also associated with another study on T cells in Graves' hyperthyroidism and ophthalmopathy. The second paper states: Stable Graves' hyperthyroidism was defined as no progression to ophthalmopathy during 18 months of follow-up. Hyperthyroidism patients were aged 18 to 65 years and newly diagnosed, with disease duration of less than 2 months. The study excluded patients with uncontrolled infections, other autoimmune diseases, pregnancy or lactation. Diagnoses relied on clinical symptoms, serum thyroxine and TRAb, thyroid ultrasound and orbital computed tomography. For the first round of RT-PCR on the TCR CDR3, the HTBI primer set was used together with the Qiagen OneStep RT-PCR kit. Most expanded thyroid clonotypes (frequency above 0.001) were also detected in blood, a finding suggesting that blood repertoires may reflect thyroid immune responses. Ophthalmopathy was separated from stable hyperthyroidism by a 13 V-J signature model, with over 85% sensitivity and roughly 81% specificity obtained in cross-validation and 80%/75% obtained in testing. In validation, progression to ophthalmopathy was predicted by the model with more than 65% sensitivity and roughly 76% specificity, a median of 6.5 months before onset. To identify TCR V-J signatures that set the groups apart, the researchers used a discovery cohort of 100 patients, made up of around 40 with Graves' ophthalmopathy and 57 with stable Graves' hyperthyroidism. Prospective prediction of ophthalmopathy was tested in an independent validation cohort consisting of fewer than 20 hyperthyroidism patients and 17 patients who later progressed to ophthalmopathy. The 100 or so discovery patients were randomly split 7:3 into training and test sets. Thyroid tissue and blood T-cell repertoires from six Graves' hyperthyroidism patients were also compared in the study. After sampling, hyperthyroidism patients received methimazole starting at 30 mg daily, and ophthalmopathy patients received high-dose intravenous methylprednisolone. Libraries were constructed in a second round of multiplex PCR, after which size selection and purification were carried out. Libraries were sequenced paired-end with 100 bp reads on an Illumina HiSeq2000. SOAPnuke was used to process the raw data, removing reads that contained adapters or uncalled bases, had a mean Phred below 15, or lacked an exact match to the constant primer or identifier. COPE v1.2.5 was used to merge the high-quality paired reads, and each unique nucleotide sequence was defined as a clonotype. Clonotypes were aligned to IMGT TRBV, TRBD and TRBJ reference segments using MiTCR v1.1. Only V-J combinations with frequency above 0.0001, covering roughly 99% of repertoires, were analysed. The TCS score was defined as F50 (clonal expansion) divided by E x V (chaos), with BLOSUM62-based TCRdist calculated between CDR3 peptides within each V-J. Welch's t-statistics and random forest reduced 450 to 600 V-J features to 13, which were used in a naive Bayes classifier (R e1071). Sample size was not statistically predetermined, and blinding of investigators to group allocation was not performed. The paper reports TCR Vbeta CDR3 sequencing of fewer than 150 peripheral blood samples: 40 or so ophthalmopathy, fewer than 85 hyperthyroidism and 17 progressor patients.

Sequencing used peripheral blood mononuclear cells (PBMCs), obtained at new diagnosis, from a patient treated with antithyroid drugs. The source is a woman between 25 and 40 years old with Graves disease. Donor details come from another sample of the same person, matched by shared clones. The sequence links TRBV10-2 to TRBJ1-1; TRBD1 fits 7 bases in the junction. Here is the DNA: TGCGCCAGCGGGACGGCGGGACAGATAAACACTGAAGCTTTCTTT. The translation is CASGTAGQINTEAFF.